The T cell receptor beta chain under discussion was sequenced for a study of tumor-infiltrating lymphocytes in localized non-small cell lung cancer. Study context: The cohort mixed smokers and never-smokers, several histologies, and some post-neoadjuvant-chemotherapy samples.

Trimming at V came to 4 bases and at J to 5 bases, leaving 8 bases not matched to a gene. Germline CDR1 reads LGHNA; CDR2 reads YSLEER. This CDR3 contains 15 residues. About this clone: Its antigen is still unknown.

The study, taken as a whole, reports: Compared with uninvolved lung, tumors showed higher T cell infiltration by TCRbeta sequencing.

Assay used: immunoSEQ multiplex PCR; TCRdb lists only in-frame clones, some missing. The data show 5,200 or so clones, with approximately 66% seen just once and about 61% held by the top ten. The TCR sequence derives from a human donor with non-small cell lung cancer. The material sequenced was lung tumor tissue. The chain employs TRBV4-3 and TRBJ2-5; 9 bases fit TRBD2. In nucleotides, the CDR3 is TGCGCCAGCAGCCCCGGGGCTAGCGGGATCGAGACCCAGTACTTC. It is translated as CASSPGASGIETQYF.